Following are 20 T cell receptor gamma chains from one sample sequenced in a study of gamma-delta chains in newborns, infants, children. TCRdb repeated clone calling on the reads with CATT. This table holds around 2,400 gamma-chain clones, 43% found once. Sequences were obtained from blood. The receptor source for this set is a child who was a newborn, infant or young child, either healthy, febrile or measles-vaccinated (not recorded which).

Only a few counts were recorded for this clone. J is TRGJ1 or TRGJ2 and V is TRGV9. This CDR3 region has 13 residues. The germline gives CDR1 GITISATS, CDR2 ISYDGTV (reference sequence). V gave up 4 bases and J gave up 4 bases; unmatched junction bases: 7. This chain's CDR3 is CALWEPPYYKKLF. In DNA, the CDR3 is TGTGCCTTGTGGGAACCTCCCTATTATAAGAAACTCTTT.

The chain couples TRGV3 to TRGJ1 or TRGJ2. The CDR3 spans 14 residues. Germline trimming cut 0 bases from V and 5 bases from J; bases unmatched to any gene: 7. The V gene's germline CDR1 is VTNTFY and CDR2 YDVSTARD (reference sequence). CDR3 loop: CATWDRLWDYKKLF. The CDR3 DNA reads TGTGCCACCTGGGACAGGCTCTGGGATTATAAGAAACTCTTT.

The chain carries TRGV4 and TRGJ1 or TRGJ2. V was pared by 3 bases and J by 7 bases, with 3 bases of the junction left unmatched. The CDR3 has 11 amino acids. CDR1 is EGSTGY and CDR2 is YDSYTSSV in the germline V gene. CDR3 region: CATWDRYKKLF. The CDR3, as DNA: TGTGCCACCTGGGATCGATATAAGAAACTCTTT.

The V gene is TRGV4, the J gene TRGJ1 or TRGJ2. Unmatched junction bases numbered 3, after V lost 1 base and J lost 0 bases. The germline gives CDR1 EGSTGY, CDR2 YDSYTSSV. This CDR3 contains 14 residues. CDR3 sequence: CATWDGWNYYKKLF. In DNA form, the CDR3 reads TGTGCCACCTGGGATGGATGGAATTATTATAAGAAACTCTTT.

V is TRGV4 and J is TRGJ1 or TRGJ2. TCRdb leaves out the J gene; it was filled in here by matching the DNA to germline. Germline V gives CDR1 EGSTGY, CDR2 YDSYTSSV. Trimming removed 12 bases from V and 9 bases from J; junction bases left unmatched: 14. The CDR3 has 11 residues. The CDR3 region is CAAGDGPKKLF. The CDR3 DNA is TGTGCCGCCGGGGATGGGCCTAAGAAACTCTTT.

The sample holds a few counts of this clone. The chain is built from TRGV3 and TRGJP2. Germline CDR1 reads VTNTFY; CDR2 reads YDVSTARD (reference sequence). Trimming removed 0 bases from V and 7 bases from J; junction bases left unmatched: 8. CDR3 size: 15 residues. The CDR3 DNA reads TGTGCCACCTGGGACAGGATTCGTGATGATTGGATCAAGACGTTT. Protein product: CATWDRIRDDWIKTF.

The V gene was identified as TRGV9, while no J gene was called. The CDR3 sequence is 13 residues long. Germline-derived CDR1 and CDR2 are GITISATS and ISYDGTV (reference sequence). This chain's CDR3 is CALWERNYYNKLF. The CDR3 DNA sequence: TGTGCCTTGTGGGAGAGGAATTATTATAACAAACTATTT.

The CDR3 region is CALWEVRPYGKLF. The DNA of the CDR3 is TGTGCCTTGTGGGAGGTGCGGCCCTATGGGAAACTCTTT. The rearrangement uses TRGV9 and TRGJ1 or TRGJ2. No J gene was available from TCRdb, and it was assigned here by a germline match of the DNA. The CDR3 runs 13 residues. With V trimmed by 0 bases and J by 12 bases, 11 bases remained unmatched. Germline V gene sequence: CDR1 GITISATS, CDR2 ISYDGTV (reference sequence).

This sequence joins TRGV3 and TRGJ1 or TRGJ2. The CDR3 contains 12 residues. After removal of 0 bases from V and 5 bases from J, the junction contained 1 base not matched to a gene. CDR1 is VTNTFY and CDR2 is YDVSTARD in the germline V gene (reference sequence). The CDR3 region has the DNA TGTGCCACCTGGGACAGGCATTATAAGAAACTCTTT. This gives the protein CATWDRHYKKLF.

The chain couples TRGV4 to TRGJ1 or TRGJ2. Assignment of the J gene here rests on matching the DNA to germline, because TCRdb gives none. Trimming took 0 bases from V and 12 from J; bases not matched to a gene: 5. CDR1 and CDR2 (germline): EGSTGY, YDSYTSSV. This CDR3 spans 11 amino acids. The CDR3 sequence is CATWDGRAKLF. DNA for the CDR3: TGTGCCACCTGGGATGGGCGGGCGAAACTCTTT.

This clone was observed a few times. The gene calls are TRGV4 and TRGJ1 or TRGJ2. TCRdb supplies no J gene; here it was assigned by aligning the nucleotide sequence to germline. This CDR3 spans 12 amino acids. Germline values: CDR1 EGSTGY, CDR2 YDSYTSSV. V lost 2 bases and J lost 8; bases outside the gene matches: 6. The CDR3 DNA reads TGTGCCACCTGGGATGATTTTGATAAGAAACTCTTT. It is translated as CATWDDFDKKLF.

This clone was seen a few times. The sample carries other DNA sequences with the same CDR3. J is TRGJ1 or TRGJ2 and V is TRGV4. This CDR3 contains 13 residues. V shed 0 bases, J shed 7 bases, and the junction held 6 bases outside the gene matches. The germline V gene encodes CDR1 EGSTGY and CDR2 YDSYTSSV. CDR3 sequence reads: CATWDGPNYKKLF. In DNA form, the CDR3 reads TGTGCCACCTGGGATGGGCCGAACTATAAGAAACTCTTT.

CDR3 sequence: CALWEVHGELGKKIKVF. CDR3 nucleotides: TGTGCCTTGTGGGAGGTGCACGGCGAGTTGGGCAAAAAAATCAAGGTATTT. J is TRGJP and V is TRGV9. No J gene was available from TCRdb, and it was assigned here by a germline match of the DNA. J gave up 7 bases and V 0 bases, and 6 bases lay outside the gene matches. Germline V gives CDR1 GITISATS, CDR2 ISYDGTV (reference sequence). The CDR3 is made up of 17 amino acids.

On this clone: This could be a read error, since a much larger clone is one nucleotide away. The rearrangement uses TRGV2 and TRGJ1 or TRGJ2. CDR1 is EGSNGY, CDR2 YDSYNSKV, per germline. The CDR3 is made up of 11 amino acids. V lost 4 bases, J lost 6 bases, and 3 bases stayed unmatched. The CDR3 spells CATWEGYKKLF. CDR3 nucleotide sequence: TGTGCCACCTGGGAAGGTTATAAGAAACTCTTT.

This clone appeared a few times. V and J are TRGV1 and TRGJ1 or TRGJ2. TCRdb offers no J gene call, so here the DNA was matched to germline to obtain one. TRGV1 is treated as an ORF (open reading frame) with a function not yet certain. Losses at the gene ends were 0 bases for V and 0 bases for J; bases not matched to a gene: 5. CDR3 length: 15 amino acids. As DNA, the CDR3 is TGTGCCACCTGGGACAGGTCGGAGAATTATTATAAGAAACTCTTT. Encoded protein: CATWDRSENYYKKLF.

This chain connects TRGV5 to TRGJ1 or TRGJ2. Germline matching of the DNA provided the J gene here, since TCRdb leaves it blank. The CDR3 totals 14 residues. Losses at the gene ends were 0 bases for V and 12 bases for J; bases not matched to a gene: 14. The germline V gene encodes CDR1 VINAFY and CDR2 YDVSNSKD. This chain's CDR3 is CATWDRLRGPWKLF. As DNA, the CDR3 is TGTGCCACCTGGGACAGGCTGCGTGGACCGTGGAAACTCTTT.

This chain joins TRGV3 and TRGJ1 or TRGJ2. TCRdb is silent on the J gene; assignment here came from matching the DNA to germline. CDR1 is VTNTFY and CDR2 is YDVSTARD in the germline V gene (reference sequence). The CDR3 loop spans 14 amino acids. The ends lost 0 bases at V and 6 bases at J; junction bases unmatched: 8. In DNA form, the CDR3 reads TGTGCCACCTGGGACAGGCAACAGCGTTATAAGAAACTCTTT. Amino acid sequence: CATWDRQQRYKKLF.

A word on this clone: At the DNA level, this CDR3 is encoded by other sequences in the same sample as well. CDR3 DNA sequence: TGTGCCACCTGGGGCCGGGGGTATTATAAGAAACTCTTT. Translating gives CATWGRGYYKKLF. This chain links TRGV3 with TRGJ1 or TRGJ2. No J gene was available from TCRdb, and it was assigned here by a germline match of the DNA. This CDR3 region has 13 residues. The germline gives CDR1 VTNTFY, CDR2 YDVSTARD (reference sequence). V trimming: 5 bases; J trimming: 4 bases; junction bases outside the gene matches: 8.

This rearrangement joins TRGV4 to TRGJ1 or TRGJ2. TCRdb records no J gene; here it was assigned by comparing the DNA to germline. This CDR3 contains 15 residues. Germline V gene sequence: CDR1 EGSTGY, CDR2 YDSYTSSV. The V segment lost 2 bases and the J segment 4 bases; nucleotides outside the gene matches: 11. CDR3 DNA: TGTGCCACCTGGGATGAGGGCCCTCACTATTATAAGAAACTCTTT. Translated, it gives CATWDEGPHYYKKLF.

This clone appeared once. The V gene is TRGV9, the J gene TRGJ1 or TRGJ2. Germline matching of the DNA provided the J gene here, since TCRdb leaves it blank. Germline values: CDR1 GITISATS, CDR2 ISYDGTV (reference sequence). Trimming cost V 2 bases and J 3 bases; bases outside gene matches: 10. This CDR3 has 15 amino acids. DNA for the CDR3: TGTGCCTTGTGGGAGGACCCACCGGGTTATTATAAGAAACTCTTT. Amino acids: CALWEDPPGYYKKLF.